What follows are 6 T cell receptor beta chains derived from one specimen sequenced in a study of blood T cells in healthy people across ages. Primers used in a second PCR of about 6 to 11 cycles were a sample-barcoded 5' primer and a J-beta primer mix. Via MiXCR, TCRdb re-called the 5' RACE reads, giving one row per CDR3 protein. The sample lists about 1.4 million distinct CDR3 sequences; approximately 60% were seen once. The sequenced sample consisted of blood. These receptors came from a man between 18 and 29 years old in good health.

The chain employs TRBV4-1 and TRBJ2-7; maybe TRBD1 (5 bases). Trimming shortened V by 2 bases and J by 2 bases, and 13 bases separated the two germline ends. This CDR3 has 15 residues. Per the germline V gene, CDR1 is MGHRA and CDR2 is YSYEKL. CDR3 coding DNA: TGCGCCAGCAGCCAAACCGAGACAGCCACCTACGAGCAGTACTTC. It specifies CASSQTETATYEQYF.

The chain combines TRBV20-1 with TRBJ1-4, with D tentatively TRBD1 (6 bases). CDR1 is DFQATT, CDR2 SNEGSKA, per germline (reference sequence). V lost 2 bases, J lost 3 bases, and 10 bases lay in between. This CDR3 is 14 amino acids long. CDR3 sequence (DNA): TGCAGTGCTAGATCCGCAGGGGCTAATGAAAAACTGTTTTTT. Translating it yields CSARSAGANEKLFF.

This clonotype was found once. V and J are TRBV27 and TRBJ2-7; maybe TRBD2 (7 bases). V was clipped by 1 base and J by 5 bases, with 12 bases between them. The CDR3 has 14 residues. CDR1 and CDR2 from the germline V gene are MNHEY and SMNVEV (reference sequence). In DNA form, the CDR3 reads TGTGCCAGCAGTTTATGGGAGGGGGACAACGAGCAGTACTTC. It codes for CASSLWEGDNEQYF.

CDR3 amino acids: CSARAALSTDTQYF. CDR3 nucleotides: TGCAGTGCTAGGGCAGCGCTGAGCACAGATACGCAGTATTTT. The genes are TRBV20-1 and TRBJ2-3; the D is unclear. Germline V gene data show CDR1 as DFQATT and CDR2 as SNEGSKA (reference sequence). Trimming cost V 3 bases and J 0 bases, with 10 bases left between them. The CDR3 has 14 residues.

The chain joins TRBV20-1 to TRBJ2-7; a weak D match, TRBD2 (6 bases). This CDR3 is built from 14 residues. Per the germline V gene, CDR1 is DFQATT and CDR2 is SNEGSKA (reference sequence). V lost 1 base, J lost 2 bases, and 12 bases lay in between. This CDR3 reads CSARGERVTYEQYF. CDR3 nucleotides: TGCAGTGCTAGAGGGGAGCGGGTGACCTACGAGCAGTACTTC.

This clonotype was detected once. A much larger clonotype is one base distant, so this may be a read error. The chain has TRBV7-6 and TRBJ2-1; 11 bases agree with TRBD2. Per germline, CDR1 SGHVS and CDR2 FNYEAQ. Trimming took 5 bases from V and 5 from J; bases not matched to a gene: 2. The length of the CDR3 is 14 residues. This chain's CDR3 is CASSQLAGDNEQFF. In nucleotides, the CDR3 is TGTGCCAGCAGCCAACTAGCGGGAGACAATGAGCAGTTCTTC.